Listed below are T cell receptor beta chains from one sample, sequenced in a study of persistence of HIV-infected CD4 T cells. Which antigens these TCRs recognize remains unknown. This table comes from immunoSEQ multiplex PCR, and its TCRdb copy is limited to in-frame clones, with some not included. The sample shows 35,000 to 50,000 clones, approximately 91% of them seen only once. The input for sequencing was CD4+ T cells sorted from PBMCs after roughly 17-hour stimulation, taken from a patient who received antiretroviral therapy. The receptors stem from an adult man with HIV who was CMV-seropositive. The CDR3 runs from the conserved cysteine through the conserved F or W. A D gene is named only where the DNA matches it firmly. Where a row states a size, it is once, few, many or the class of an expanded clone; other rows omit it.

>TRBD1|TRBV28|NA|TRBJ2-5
CASWDSSLKETQYF
TGTGCCAGCTGGGACAGTTCCTTGAAAGAGACCCAGTACTTC
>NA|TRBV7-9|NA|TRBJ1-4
CASSGGLTNEKLFF
TGTGCCAGCAGCGGAGGGTTAACTAATGAAAAACTGTTTTTT
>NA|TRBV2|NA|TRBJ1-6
CASTERTNNSPLHF
TGTGCCAGCACCGAGCGGACGAATAATTCACCCCTCCACTTT
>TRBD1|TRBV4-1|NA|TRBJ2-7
CASSQGVQGSHEQYF
TGCGCCAGCAGCCAAGGCGTACAGGGGTCCCACGAGCAGTACTTC
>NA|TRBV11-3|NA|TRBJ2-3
CASSARHPSTDTQYF
TGTGCCAGCAGCGCCCGACACCCTAGCACAGATACGCAGTATTTT
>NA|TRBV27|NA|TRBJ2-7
CASSMQGGSSYEQYF
TGTGCCAGCAGTATGCAGGGGGGTAGCTCCTACGAGCAGTACTTC
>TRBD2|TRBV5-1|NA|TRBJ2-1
CASSLATSGGYEQFF
TGCGCCAGCAGCTTGGCCACTAGCGGGGGCTATGAGCAGTTCTTC
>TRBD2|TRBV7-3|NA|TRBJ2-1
CASSGTGGNYNEQFF
TGTGCCAGCAGCGGCACGGGGGGAAACTACAATGAGCAGTTCTTC
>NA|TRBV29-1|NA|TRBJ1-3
CSVLDTGAGNTIYF
TGCAGCGTGCTTGACACAGGTGCTGGAAACACCATATATTTT
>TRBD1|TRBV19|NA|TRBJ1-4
CASTNLPTGGREKLFF
TGTGCCAGTACCAACCTTCCGACAGGGGGCAGGGAAAAACTGTTTTTT
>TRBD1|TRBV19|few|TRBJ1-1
CASSNNRGYTEAFF
TGTGCCAGTAGTAACAACAGGGGTTATACTGAAGCTTTCTTT
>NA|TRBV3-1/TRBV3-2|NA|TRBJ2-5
CASSPRVVRVKETQYF
TGTGCCAGCAGCCCAAGAGTGGTGCGGGTTAAAGAGACCCAGTACTTC
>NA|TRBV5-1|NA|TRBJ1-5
CASSLAGGAGQPQHF
TGCGCCAGCAGCTTGGCCGGGGGGGCTGGTCAGCCCCAGCATTTT
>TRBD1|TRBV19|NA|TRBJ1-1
CASSIGQGAGTEAFF
TGTGCCAGTAGTATCGGACAGGGGGCCGGCACTGAAGCTTTCTTT
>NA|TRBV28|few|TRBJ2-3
CASSLGTPNSQYF
TGTGCCAGCAGTTTAGGGACTCCCAATTCACAGTATTTT
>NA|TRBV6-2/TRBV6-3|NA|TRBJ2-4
CASSYPGFQNIQYF
TGTGCCAGCAGTTACCCGGGATTTCAAAACATTCAGTACTTC
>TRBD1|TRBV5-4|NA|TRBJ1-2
CASSSRDRGLVGYTF
TGTGCCAGCAGCTCCCGGGACAGGGGGCTTGTTGGCTACACCTTC
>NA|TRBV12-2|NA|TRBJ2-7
CASRRGPSGGTPINYEQYF
TGTGCAAGTCGTCGAGGCCCTAGCGGGGGGACGCCTATAAACTACGAGCAGTACTTC
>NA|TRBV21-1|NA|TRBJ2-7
CASSKDGGATYEQYF
TGTGCCAGCAGCAAAGATGGGGGGGCCACCTACGAGCAGTACTTC
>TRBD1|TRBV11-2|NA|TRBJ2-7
CASSLDGQDEQYF
TGTGCCAGCAGCTTAGACGGACAGGACGAGCAGTACTTC
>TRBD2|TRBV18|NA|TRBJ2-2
CASPKFLAGVNTGELFF
TGTGCCAGCCCGAAGTTCCTAGCGGGGGTGAACACCGGGGAGCTGTTTTTT
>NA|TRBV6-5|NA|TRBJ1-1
CASSYSNRNTEAFF
TGTGCCAGCAGTTACTCGAACAGGAACACTGAAGCTTTCTTT
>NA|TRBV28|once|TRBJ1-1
CASSLGGLNTEAFF
TGTGCCAGCAGTTTAGGGGGCTTGAACACTGAAGCTTTCTTT
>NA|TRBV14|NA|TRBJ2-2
CASSQEPHKSSNTGELFF
TGTGCCAGCAGCCAAGAACCCCATAAGTCCTCGAACACCGGGGAGCTGTTTTTT
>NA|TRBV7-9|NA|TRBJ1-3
CASSPDRFISGNTIYF
TGTGCCAGCAGCCCTGACAGGTTCATCTCTGGAAACACCATATATTTT
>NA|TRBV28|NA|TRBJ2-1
CASRSRTPLPYNEQFF
TGTGCCAGCAGGTCTAGGACTCCCCTTCCCTACAATGAGCAGTTCTTC
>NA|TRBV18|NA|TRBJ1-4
CASSRDLATNEKLFF
TGTGCCAGCTCCCGGGACTTGGCAACTAATGAAAAACTGTTTTTT
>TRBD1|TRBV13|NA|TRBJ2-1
CASSLTIDDRVSDEQFF
TGTGCCAGCAGCTTAACTATAGATGACAGGGTGTCCGATGAGCAGTTCTTC
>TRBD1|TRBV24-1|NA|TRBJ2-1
CATSDALTRDRAYNEQFF
TGTGCCACCAGTGACGCTTTAACCCGGGACAGGGCTTACAATGAGCAGTTCTTC
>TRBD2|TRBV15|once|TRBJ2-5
CATSRDHTGGLQTQYF
TGTGCCACCAGCAGAGATCATACGGGGGGGCTGCAGACCCAGTACTTC
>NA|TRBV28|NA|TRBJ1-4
CASSSDGSTNEKLFF
TGTGCCAGCAGTTCGGACGGCTCAACTAATGAAAAACTGTTTTTT
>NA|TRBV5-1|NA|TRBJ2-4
CASSFAGGNIQYF
TGCGCCAGCAGCTTTGCGGGCGGAAACATTCAGTACTTC
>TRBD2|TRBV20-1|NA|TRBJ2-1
CSASSWASGSNEQFF
TGCAGTGCTAGTTCTTGGGCTAGCGGGAGCAATGAGCAGTTCTTC
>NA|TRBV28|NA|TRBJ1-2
CASNLGGPYGYTF
TGTGCCAGCAACCTGGGGGGGCCCTATGGCTACACCTTC
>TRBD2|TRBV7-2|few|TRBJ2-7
CASRALGSGTSPYEQYF
TGTGCCAGCAGGGCGCTCGGCTCCGGGACTAGCCCCTACGAGCAGTACTTC
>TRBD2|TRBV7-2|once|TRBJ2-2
CASSPLAGGAGELFF
TGTGCCAGCAGCCCTTTAGCGGGGGGAGCCGGGGAGCTGTTTTTT
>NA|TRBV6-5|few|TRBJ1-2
CASSYSEGRGYTF
TGTGCCAGCAGTTACTCGGAGGGTCGTGGCTACACCTTC
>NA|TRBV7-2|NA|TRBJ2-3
CASSLAIRDYHTDTQYF
TGTGCCAGCAGCTTAGCGATCAGAGACTACCACACAGATACGCAGTATTTT
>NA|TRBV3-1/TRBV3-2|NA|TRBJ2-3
CASSQDGLVTDTQYF
TGTGCCAGCAGCCAAGATGGGCTAGTCACAGATACGCAGTATTTT
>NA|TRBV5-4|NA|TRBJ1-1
CASSLSAGNTEAFF
TGTGCCAGCAGCTTGTCCGCAGGGAACACTGAAGCTTTCTTT
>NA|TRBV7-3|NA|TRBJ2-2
CASSATAVNTGELFF
TGTGCCAGCAGCGCCACAGCCGTGAACACCGGGGAGCTGTTTTTT
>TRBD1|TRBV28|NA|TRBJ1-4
CASSWTGGAANEKLFF
TGTGCCAGCAGCTGGACAGGGGGGGCAGCTAATGAAAAACTGTTTTTT
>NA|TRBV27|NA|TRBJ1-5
CASSYAGAFSNQPQHF
TGTGCCAGCAGTTATGCAGGGGCGTTTAGCAATCAGCCCCAGCATTTT
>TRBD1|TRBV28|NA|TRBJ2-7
CASSTLTGGFNEQYF
TGTGCCAGCAGTACCCTGACAGGGGGCTTCAACGAGCAGTACTTC
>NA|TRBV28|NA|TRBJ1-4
CASNPLGKIEKLFF
TGTGCCAGCAACCCCTTAGGAAAGATCGAAAAACTGTTTTTT
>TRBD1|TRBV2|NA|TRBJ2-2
CASRRGQRDTGELFF
TGTGCCAGCAGGAGGGGACAGAGGGACACCGGGGAGCTGTTTTTT
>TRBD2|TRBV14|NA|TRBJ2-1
CASSRLAGGNNEQFF
TGTGCCAGCAGCCGGCTAGCGGGGGGGAACAATGAGCAGTTCTTC